This TCR beta chain was identified in a study of blood T cell repertoires in COVID-19. As handled by the study authors: Nucleated cell number was recorded as an estimate derived from reference gene primer amplification. The assay was immunoSEQ multiplex PCR, and TCRdb's table has in-frame clones only and misses some. V and J calls and clone size are those listed in that table; D and trimming were worked out from the DNA. The data contain roughly 500,000 clones, about 88% of them singletons. V was cut by 6 bases and J by 5 bases, with 13 bases left in between. The CDR3 spans 12 residues. Germline V gene data show CDR1 as SQVTM and CDR2 as ANQGSEA.

This receptor was identified in a man aged 18 to 35 with COVID-19, enrolled during active disease. This sequence joins TRBV29-1 and TRBJ1-1; D is undetermined. Sample: peripheral blood. CDR3: CSVGEGWTEAFF. CDR3 DNA sequence: TGCAGCGTCGGGGAAGGGTGGACTGAAGCTTTCTTT.